Below are 23 T cell receptor beta chains sequenced from a single sample in a study of T cells in Graves' hyperthyroidism and ophthalmopathy. Amplified regions were TCR beta CDR3 sequences from RNA transcripts. In the first-round RT-PCR of the TCR CDR3, the HTBI primer set was used. In TCRdb, the multiplex PCR reads were re-called with MiXCR into one record per CDR3 protein. The repertoire holds some 800,000 distinct CDR3 sequences, with approximately 40% as singletons. Sequencing was performed on blood. All receptors come from a man younger than 35 with Graves' hyperthyroidism.

J is TRBJ1-1 and V is TRBV19; 7 nucleotides align to TRBD1. V shed 4 bases, J shed 2 bases, and the junction held 7 bases outside the gene matches. Germline V gene sequence: CDR1 LNHDA, CDR2 SQIVND (reference sequence). The CDR3 length is 15 residues. CDR3 sequence reads: CASSRQGGDNTEAFF. For the CDR3, the DNA is TGTGCCAGTAGTAGGCAGGGGGGTGACAACACTGAAGCTTTCTTT.

This clonotype was detected ten times or more. The chain carries TRBV12-3 or TRBV12-4 and TRBJ1-1; D is possibly TRBD1 (6 bases). Trimming took off 6 bases at V and 5 bases at J, with 13 bases between the two ends. This CDR3 spans 13 amino acids. The CDR3, as DNA: TGTGCCAGCAGAAACCGGGACATGACTGAAGCTTTCTTT. Encoded protein: CASRNRDMTEAFF.

The chain employs TRBV2 and TRBJ1-5; a weak D match, TRBD1 (5 bases). The CDR3 loop spans 15 amino acids. V was shortened by 4 bases and J by 1 base, with 11 bases between the two germline ends. Germline lookup yields CDR1 SNHLY and CDR2 FYNNEI. The CDR3 loop is CASSADGGSNQPQHF. In DNA form, the CDR3 reads TGTGCCAGCAGTGCAGACGGGGGAAGCAATCAGCCCCAGCATTTT.

The V call is TRBV5-1, the J call TRBJ1-1; D call uncertain. The CDR3 has 16 residues. The germline V and J ends were trimmed by 3 bases and 1 base, with 16 bases remaining between them. CDR1 and CDR2 from the germline V gene are SGHRS and YFSETQ. The DNA for the CDR3 is TGCGCCAGCAGCTATGACCCTTCTTCCACGAACACTGAAGCTTTCTTT. Its translation: CASSYDPSSTNTEAFF.

The chain links TRBV20-1 to TRBJ1-2; D uncertain. CDR1 is DFQATT and CDR2 is SNEGSKA in the germline V gene (reference sequence). The V end was cut by 0 bases, the J end by 5 bases, with 13 bases between. This CDR3 has 14 residues. The CDR3 protein is CSARDQKGAYGYTF. The CDR3 nucleotides read TGCAGTGCTAGAGATCAGAAGGGAGCTTATGGCTACACCTTC.

The CDR3 reads CASSQQGSSEQYF. DNA for the CDR3: TGTGCCAGCAGCCAACAGGGGTCCAGCGAGCAGTACTTC. The chain couples TRBV14 to TRBJ2-7, with D perhaps TRBD1 (6 bases). From germline, CDR1 is SGHDN and CDR2 FVKESK. V shed 2 bases and J shed 6 bases, with 11 bases lying between them. This CDR3 is built from 13 residues.

The chain joins TRBV12-3 or TRBV12-4 to TRBJ2-5; 10 bases align to TRBD2. With 6 bases clipped from V and 6 bases from J, the junction kept 16 bases outside the gene matches. The CDR3 loop spans 17 amino acids. The CDR3: CASRPLPPSGGTQTQYF. The CDR3 DNA reads TGTGCCAGCAGACCCTTACCTCCTAGCGGGGGTACGCAGACCCAGTACTTC.

This sequence joins TRBV15 and TRBJ1-1, with 8 bases aligning to TRBD1. This CDR3 contains 13 residues. Looked up from germline, CDR1 is LNHNV and CDR2 is YYDKDF (reference sequence). V lost 8 bases and J lost 5; bases outside the gene matches: 7. The CDR3 is CATQKTGETEAFF. The CDR3 nucleotides are TGTGCCACCCAAAAGACAGGGGAGACTGAAGCTTTCTTT.

This sequence joins TRBV7-2 and TRBJ1-4, with 9 bases matching TRBD1. This CDR3 has 13 amino acids. V was pared by 5 bases and J by 14 bases, with 9 bases of the junction left unmatched. CDR1 is SGHTA and CDR2 is FQGNSA in the germline V gene. The CDR3 DNA sequence: TGTGCCAGCAGCCCGGGACAGGGTCCCCCCCTGTTTTTT. It codes for CASSPGQGPPLFF.

The chain is built from TRBV12-3 or TRBV12-4 and TRBJ2-7, with D possibly TRBD2 on 6 matching bases. V lost 6 bases and J 4 bases, leaving 13 bases between the germline ends. The length of the CDR3 is 13 residues. This CDR3 reads CASSAAGGYEQYF. The CDR3, as DNA: TGTGCCAGCAGCGCGGCCGGGGGTTACGAGCAGTACTTC.

The chain is built from TRBV9 and TRBJ2-5; the D gene is possibly TRBD2 (6 bases). The germline V gene encodes CDR1 SGDLS and CDR2 YYNGEE. CDR3 size: 14 residues. V lost 4 bases to trimming and J lost 9 bases, with 19 bases between them. The CDR3 sequence is CASSPAEGRQPQYF. CDR3 sequence (DNA): TGTGCCAGCAGCCCCGCGGAGGGCCGTCAGCCCCAGTACTTC. The full variable domain, completed using reference TRBV9 and TRBJ2-5, is DSGVTQTPKHLITATGQRVTLRCSPRSGDLSVYWYQQSLDQGLQFLIQYYNGEERAKGNILERFSAQQFPDLHSELNLSSLELGDSALYFCASSPAEGRQPQYFGPGTRLLVL.

The chain is built from TRBV2 and TRBJ2-5; 10 positions agree with TRBD2. Per the germline V gene, CDR1 is SNHLY and CDR2 is FYNNEI. With V trimmed by 7 bases and J by 5 bases, 13 bases remained unmatched. The CDR3 spans 16 residues. The CDR3 nucleotides read TGTGCCAGCACGGCTAGCGGGAGCCGGGGTGGGGAGACCCAGTACTTC. Protein sequence: CASTASGSRGGETQYF.

In DNA form, the CDR3 reads TGTGCCAGCAGCTCCCAAGGGAATGACGAGCAGTACTTC. It yields the protein CASSSQGNDEQYF. The chain couples TRBV7-2 to TRBJ2-7; D gene ambiguous. The V gene lost 4 bases and the J gene lost 5 bases, with 12 bases spanning the gap. Looked up from germline, CDR1 is SGHTA and CDR2 is FQGNSA. The CDR3 has 13 residues. The full variable domain, in which reference TRBV7-2 and TRBJ2-7 provide the parts outside the CDR3, is GAGVSQSPSNKVTEKGKDVELRCDPISGHTALYWYRQSLGQGLEFLIYFQGNSAPDKSGLPSDRFSAERTGGSVSTLTIQRTQQEDSAVYLCASSSQGNDEQYFGPGTRLTVT.

This chain joins TRBV6-6 and TRBJ2-7; TRBD2 matches 7 bases. The CDR3 sequence is 14 residues long. Germline V gives CDR1 MNHNY, CDR2 SVGAGI (reference sequence). V trimming: 2 bases; J trimming: 2 bases; junction bases outside the gene matches: 3. CDR3 nucleotide sequence: TGTGCCAGCAGTTACCTAGCGGCGGCCTACGAGCAGTACTTC. Its translation is CASSYLAAAYEQYF.

The genes are TRBV10-3 and TRBJ1-1; tentative D call: TRBD1 (6 bases). V was shortened by 8 bases and J by 1 base, with 14 bases between the two germline ends. The germline V gene encodes CDR1 ENHRY and CDR2 SYGVKD. This CDR3 comprises 14 residues. The CDR3 region has the DNA TGTGCCATCGGGGGGGGCGACAGGAACACTGAAGCTTTCTTT. This codes for CAIGGGDRNTEAFF.

The chain joins TRBV5-5 to TRBJ2-2; 9 nucleotides agree with TRBD1. J was trimmed by 5 bases and V by 3 bases; bases with no gene match: 8. Looked up from germline, CDR1 is SGHKS and CDR2 is YYEKEE (reference sequence). This CDR3 spans 16 amino acids. The CDR3 sequence: CASSWRSTGGTGELFF. In DNA form, the CDR3 reads TGTGCCAGCAGCTGGCGATCGACAGGGGGGACCGGGGAGCTGTTTTTT. Full variable domain (rest looked up from reference TRBV5-5 and TRBJ2-2): DAGVTQSPTHLIKTRGQQVTLRCSPISGHKSVSWYQQVLGQGPQFIFQYYEKEERGRGNFPDRFSARQFPNYSSELNVNALLLGDSALYLCASSWRSTGGTGELFFGEGSRLTVL.

The chain carries TRBV20-1 and TRBJ1-4; 11 bases agree with TRBD1. Matching the DNA end better, TRBJ2-2 makes the J call doubtful. Germline values: CDR1 DFQATT, CDR2 SNEGSKA (reference sequence). This CDR3 contains 14 residues. The CDR3 DNA sequence: TGCAGTGCTGGACAGGGGGCTCGCACCGGGGAGCTGTTTTTT. This gives the protein CSAGQGARTGELFF.

The chain links TRBV20-1 to TRBJ1-2; D not resolved. Trimming removed 5 bases from V and 3 bases from J, with 19 bases in between. Germline assignment: CDR1 DFQATT and CDR2 SNEGSKA (reference sequence). This CDR3 comprises 15 residues. The DNA of the CDR3 is TGCAGTGCTCCGACAACGACTAATCTGGACTATGGCTACACCTTC. Translating gives CSAPTTTNLDYGYTF.

This clonotype was seen only a few times. The chain is built from TRBV29-1 and TRBJ1-3, with 9 nucleotides matching TRBD1. The CDR3 is made up of 12 amino acids. V was clipped by 7 bases and J by 7 bases; unmatched bases: 5. The germline gives CDR1 SQVTM, CDR2 ANQGSEA. DNA of the CDR3: TGCAGCGCCGCTGGACAGGGGAACACCATATATTTT. Protein: CSAAGQGNTIYF.

The gene calls are TRBV11-2 and TRBJ2-7; weak D call: TRBD1 (5 bases). The germline CDR1 and CDR2 sequences are SGHAT and FQNNGV. CDR3 length: 13 residues. V lost 3 bases to trimming and J lost 5 bases, with 11 bases between them. The CDR3 loop is CASSLPQGHEQYF. CDR3 coding DNA: TGTGCCAGCAGCTTGCCTCAGGGCCACGAGCAGTACTTC. Variable domain in full (rest from reference TRBV11-2 and TRBJ2-7): EAGVAQSPRYKIIEKRQSVAFWCNPISGHATLYWYQQILGQGPKLLIQFQNNGVVDDSQLPKDRFSAERLKGVDSTLKIQPAKLEDSAVYLCASSLPQGHEQYFGPGTRLTVT.

The V and J genes are TRBV7-9 and TRBJ2-7; 16 bases align to TRBD2. Trimming took 5 bases from V and 7 from J; bases not matched to a gene: 8. The CDR3 has 16 amino acids. In germline, CDR1 is SEHNR, CDR2 FQNEAQ (reference sequence). This chain's CDR3 is CASSLGTSGRALEQYF. In DNA, the CDR3 is TGTGCCAGCAGCCTAGGGACTAGCGGGAGGGCCCTGGAGCAGTACTTC.

This clonotype was counted between two and nine times. The chain is built from TRBV6-1 and TRBJ1-2; D remains ambiguous. This CDR3 is built from 14 residues. The V end lost 5 bases, the J end lost 4 bases, and 14 bases lay between the germline ends. The germline gives CDR1 MNHNS, CDR2 SASEGT. Written as DNA, the CDR3 is TGTGCCAGCAGTTCGGACTCCCCTACCTATGGCTACACCTTC. Translated: CASSSDSPTYGYTF.

This rearrangement joins TRBV21-1 to TRBJ1-6; the table calls TRBD1, which could not be checked here. TRBV21-1 is a listed pseudogene. The CDR3 has 16 residues. The CDR3 here is CASSTSPGTGYSPLHF. The CDR3 DNA reads as TGTGCCAGCAGCACCTCCCCCGGGACAGGGTATTCACCCCTCCACTTT.